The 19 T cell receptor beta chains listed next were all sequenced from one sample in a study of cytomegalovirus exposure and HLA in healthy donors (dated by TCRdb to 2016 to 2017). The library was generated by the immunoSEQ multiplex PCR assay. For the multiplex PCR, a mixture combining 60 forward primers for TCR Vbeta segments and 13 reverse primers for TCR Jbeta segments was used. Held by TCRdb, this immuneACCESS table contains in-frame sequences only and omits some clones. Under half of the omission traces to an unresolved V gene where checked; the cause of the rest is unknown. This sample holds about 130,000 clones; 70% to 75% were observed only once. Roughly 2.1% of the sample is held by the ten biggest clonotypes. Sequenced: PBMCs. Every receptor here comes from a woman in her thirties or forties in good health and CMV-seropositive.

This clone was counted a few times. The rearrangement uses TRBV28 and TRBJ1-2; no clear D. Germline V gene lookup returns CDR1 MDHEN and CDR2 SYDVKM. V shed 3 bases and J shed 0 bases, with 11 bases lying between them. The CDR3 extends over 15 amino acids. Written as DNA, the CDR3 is TGTGCCAGCAGTTTCGCCCGTGTAGCTAACTATGGCTACACCTTC. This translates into CASSFARVANYGYTF.

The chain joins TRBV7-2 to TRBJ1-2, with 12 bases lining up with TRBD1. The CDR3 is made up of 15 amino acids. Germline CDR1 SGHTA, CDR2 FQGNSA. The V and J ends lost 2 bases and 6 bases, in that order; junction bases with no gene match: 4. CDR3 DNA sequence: TGTGCCAGCAGCTTAAGGGACAGGGGGCGGGATGGCTACACCTTC. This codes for CASSLRDRGRDGYTF.

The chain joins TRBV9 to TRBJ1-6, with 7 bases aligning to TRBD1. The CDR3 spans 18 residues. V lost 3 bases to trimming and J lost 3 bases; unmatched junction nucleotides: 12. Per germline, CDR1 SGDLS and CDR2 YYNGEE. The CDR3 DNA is TGTGCCAGCAGCGCACGGGACAGAGATCGTGGCTATAATTCACCCCTCCACTTT. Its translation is CASSARDRDRGYNSPLHF.

The chain's CDR3 is CASSRVLAGGSTGELFF. CDR3 DNA sequence: TGCGCCAGCAGCCGGGTACTAGCGGGGGGGAGTACCGGGGAGCTGTTTTTT. The J gene is TRBJ2-2, the V gene TRBV4-3; 13 nucleotides match TRBD2. The ends lost 4 bases at V and 5 bases at J; junction bases unmatched: 7. Germline V lookup: CDR1 LGHNA, CDR2 YSLEER. The CDR3 runs to 17 residues.

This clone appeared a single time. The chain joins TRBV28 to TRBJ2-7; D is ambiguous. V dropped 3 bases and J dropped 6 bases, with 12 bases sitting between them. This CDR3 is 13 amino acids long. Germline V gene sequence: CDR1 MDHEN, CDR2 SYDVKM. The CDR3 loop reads CASSFSGYGEQYF. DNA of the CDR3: TGTGCCAGCAGTTTCTCCGGGTACGGCGAGCAGTACTTC.

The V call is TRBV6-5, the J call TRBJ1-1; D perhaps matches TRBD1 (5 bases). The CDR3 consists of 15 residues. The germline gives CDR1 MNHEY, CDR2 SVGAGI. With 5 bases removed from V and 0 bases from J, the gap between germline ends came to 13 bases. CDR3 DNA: TGTGCCAGCAGTCCAGGGTGGGGCCTGAACACTGAAGCTTTCTTT. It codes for CASSPGWGLNTEAFF.

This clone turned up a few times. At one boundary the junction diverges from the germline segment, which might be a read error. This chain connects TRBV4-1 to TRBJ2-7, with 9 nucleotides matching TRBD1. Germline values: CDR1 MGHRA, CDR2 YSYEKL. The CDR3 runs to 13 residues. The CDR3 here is CASSQGQGDEQYF. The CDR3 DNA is TGTGCCAGCAGCCAGGGACAGGGAGACGAGCAGTACTTC.

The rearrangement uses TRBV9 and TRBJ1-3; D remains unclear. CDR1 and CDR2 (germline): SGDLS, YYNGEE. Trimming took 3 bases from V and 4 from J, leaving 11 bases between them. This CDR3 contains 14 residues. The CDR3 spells CASSGSSSGNTIYF. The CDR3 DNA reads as TGTGCCAGCAGCGGCAGTTCATCCGGAAACACCATATATTTT.

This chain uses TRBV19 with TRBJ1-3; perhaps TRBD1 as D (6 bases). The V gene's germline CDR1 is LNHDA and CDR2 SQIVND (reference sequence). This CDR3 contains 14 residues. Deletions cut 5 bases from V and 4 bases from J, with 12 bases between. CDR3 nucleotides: TGTGCCAGTAGTTCCAGGGGATCCGGAAACACCATATATTTT. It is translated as CASSSRGSGNTIYF.

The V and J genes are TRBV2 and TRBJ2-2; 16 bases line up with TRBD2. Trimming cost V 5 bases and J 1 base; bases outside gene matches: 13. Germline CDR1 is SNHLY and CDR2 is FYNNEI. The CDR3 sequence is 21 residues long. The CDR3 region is CASSHISTGLAGGRNTGELFF. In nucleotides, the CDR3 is TGTGCCAGCAGTCACATTTCTACGGGACTAGCGGGGGGGCGGAACACCGGGGAGCTGTTTTTT.

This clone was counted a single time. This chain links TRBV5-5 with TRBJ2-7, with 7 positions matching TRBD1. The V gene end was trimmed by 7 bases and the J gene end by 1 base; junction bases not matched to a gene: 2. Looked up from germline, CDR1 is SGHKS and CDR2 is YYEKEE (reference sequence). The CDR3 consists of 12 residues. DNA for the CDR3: TGTGCCAGCTCCAGGGGGTCCTACGAGCAGTACTTC. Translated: CASSRGSYEQYF.

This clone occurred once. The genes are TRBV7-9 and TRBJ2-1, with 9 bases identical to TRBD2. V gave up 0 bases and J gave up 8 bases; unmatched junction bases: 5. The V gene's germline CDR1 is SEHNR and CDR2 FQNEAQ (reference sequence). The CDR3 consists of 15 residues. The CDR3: CASSLAGTSSDEQFF. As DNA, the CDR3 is TGTGCCAGCAGCTTAGCCGGGACTAGCTCCGATGAGCAGTTCTTC.

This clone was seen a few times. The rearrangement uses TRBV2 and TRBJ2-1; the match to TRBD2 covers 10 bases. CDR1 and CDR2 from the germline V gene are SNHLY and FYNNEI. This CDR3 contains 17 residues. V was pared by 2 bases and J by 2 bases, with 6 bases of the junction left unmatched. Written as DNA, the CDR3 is TGTGCCAGCAGTGAAAAAGCTAGCGGGAGAGCCTACAATGAGCAGTTCTTC. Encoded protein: CASSEKASGRAYNEQFF.

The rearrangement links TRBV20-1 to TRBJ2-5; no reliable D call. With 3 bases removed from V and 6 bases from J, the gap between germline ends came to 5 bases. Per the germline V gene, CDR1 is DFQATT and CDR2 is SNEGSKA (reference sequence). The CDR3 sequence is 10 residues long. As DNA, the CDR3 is TGCAGTGCTAGTGACAAGACCCAGTACTTC. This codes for CSASDKTQYF.

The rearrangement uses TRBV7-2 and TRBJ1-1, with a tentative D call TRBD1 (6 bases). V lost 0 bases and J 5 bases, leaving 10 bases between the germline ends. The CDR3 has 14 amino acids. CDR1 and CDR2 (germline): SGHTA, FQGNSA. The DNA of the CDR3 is TGTGCCAGCAGCTTAGCGCAAGGGGGAACTGAAGCTTTCTTT. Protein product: CASSLAQGGTEAFF.

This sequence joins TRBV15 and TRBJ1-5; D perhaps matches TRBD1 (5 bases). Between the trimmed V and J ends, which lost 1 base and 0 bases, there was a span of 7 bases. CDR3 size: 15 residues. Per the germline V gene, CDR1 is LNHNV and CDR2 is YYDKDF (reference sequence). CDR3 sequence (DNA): TGTGCCACCAGCAGAGCAGGGTCTAGCAATCAGCCCCAGCATTTT. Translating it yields CATSRAGSSNQPQHF.

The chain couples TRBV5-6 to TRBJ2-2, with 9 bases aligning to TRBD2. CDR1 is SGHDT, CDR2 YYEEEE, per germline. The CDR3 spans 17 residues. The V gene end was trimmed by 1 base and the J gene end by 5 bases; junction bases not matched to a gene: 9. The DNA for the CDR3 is TGTGCCAGCAGCTTGTCAGGTTTAGCGGGAGTTACCGGGGAGCTGTTTTTT. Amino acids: CASSLSGLAGVTGELFF.

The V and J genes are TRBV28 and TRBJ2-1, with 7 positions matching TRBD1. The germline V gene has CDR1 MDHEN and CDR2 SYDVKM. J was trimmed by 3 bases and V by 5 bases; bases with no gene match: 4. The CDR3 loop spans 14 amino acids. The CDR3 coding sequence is TGTGCCAGCAGTCCCGGACAGGACTACAATGAGCAGTTCTTC. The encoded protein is CASSPGQDYNEQFF.

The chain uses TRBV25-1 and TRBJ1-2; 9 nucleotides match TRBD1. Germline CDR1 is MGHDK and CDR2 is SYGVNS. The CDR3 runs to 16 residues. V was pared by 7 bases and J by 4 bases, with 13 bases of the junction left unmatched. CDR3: CASNSGTGLVGYGYTF. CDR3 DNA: TGTGCCAGCAACTCCGGGACAGGGTTGGTAGGCTATGGCTACACCTTC.